These 4 T cell receptor beta chains came from one sample sequenced in a study of cytomegalovirus exposure and HLA in healthy donors. PCR amplification relied on 60 Vbeta primers (plus 13 Jbeta primers). Method: immunoSEQ multiplex PCR; TCRdb's copy keeps in-frame clones and lacks some. The sample has approximately 190,000 clones, roughly four fifths seen once. The sample taken for sequencing was PBMCs. All receptors come from a woman aged 18 to 35 in good health and CMV-seronegative.

The genes are TRBV2 and TRBJ2-7; 7 positions agree with TRBD1. Germline V gives CDR1 SNHLY, CDR2 FYNNEI. V lost 3 bases and J lost 2; bases outside the gene matches: 7. There are 15 residues in the CDR3. In DNA, the CDR3 is TGTGCCAGCAGTGATATCCAGGGGGTAACCTACGAGCAGTACTTC. This encodes CASSDIQGVTYEQYF.

This sequence joins TRBV4-2 and TRBJ2-7; 7 bases fit TRBD1. The CDR3 has 17 amino acids. Looked up from germline, CDR1 is LGHNA and CDR2 is YNFKEQ. With 1 base clipped from V and 2 bases from J, the junction kept 11 bases outside the gene matches. CDR3 amino acids: CASSQAHRQGGTYEQYF. DNA for the CDR3: TGTGCCAGCAGCCAAGCCCACCGACAGGGTGGAACCTACGAGCAGTACTTC.

The V and J genes are TRBV6-1 and TRBJ2-5; TRBD1 aligns across 7 bases. CDR3 length: 14 amino acids. In germline, CDR1 is MNHNS, CDR2 SASEGT. V lost 6 bases, J lost 1 base, and 5 bases stayed unmatched. This CDR3 reads CASSEDRIQETQYF. Written as DNA, the CDR3 is TGTGCCAGCAGCGAGGACAGGATCCAAGAGACCCAGTACTTC.

This chain uses TRBV7-3 with TRBJ2-5; 7 bases are a match to TRBD2. The CDR3 covers 13 residues. V dropped 5 bases and J dropped 5; count of bases not matched to a gene: 5. Germline V gene lookup returns CDR1 SGHTA and CDR2 FQGTGA. CDR3 DNA sequence: TGTGCCAGCAGCCTTAGCGGGCTCGAGACCCAGTACTTC. This gives the protein CASSLSGLETQYF. The whole variable domain, filled in from reference TRBV7-3 and TRBJ2-5, reads GAGVSQTPSNKVTEKGKYVELRCDPISGHTALYWYRQSLGQGPEFLIYFQGTGAADDSGLPNDRFFAVRPEGSVSTLKIQRTERGDSAVYLCASSLSGLETQYFGPGTRLLVL.